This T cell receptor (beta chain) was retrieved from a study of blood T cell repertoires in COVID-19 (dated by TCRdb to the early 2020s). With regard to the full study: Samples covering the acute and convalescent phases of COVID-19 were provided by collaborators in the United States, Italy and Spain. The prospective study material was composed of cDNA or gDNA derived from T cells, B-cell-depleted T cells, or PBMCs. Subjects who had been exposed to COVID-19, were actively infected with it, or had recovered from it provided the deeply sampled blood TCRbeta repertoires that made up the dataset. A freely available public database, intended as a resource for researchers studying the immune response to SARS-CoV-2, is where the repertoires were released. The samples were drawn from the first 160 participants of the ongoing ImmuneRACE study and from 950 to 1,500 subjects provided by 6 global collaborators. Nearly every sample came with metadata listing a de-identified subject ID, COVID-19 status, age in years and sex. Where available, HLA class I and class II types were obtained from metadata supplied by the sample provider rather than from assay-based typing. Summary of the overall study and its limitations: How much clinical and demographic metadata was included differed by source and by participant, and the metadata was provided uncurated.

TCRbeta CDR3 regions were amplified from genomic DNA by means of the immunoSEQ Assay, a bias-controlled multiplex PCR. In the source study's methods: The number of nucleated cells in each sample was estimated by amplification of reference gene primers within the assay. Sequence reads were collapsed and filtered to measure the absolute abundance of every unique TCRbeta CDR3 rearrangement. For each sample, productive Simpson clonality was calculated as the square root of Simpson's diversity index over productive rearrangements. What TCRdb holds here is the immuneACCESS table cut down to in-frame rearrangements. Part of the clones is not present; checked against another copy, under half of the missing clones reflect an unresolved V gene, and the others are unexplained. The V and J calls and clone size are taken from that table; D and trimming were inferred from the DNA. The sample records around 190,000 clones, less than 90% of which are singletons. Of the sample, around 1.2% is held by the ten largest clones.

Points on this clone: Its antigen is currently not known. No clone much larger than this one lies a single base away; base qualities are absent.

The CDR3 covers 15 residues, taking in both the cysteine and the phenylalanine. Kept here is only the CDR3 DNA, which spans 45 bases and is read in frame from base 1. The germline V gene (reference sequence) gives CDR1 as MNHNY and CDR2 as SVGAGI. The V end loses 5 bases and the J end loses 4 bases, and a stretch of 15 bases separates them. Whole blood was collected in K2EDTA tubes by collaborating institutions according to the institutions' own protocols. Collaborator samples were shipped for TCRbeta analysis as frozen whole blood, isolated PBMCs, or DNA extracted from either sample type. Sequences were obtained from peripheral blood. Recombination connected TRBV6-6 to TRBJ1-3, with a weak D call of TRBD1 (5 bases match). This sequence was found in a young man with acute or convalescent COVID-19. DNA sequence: TGTGCCAGCAGTCCAATCACAGGTGGGGGAAACACCATATATTTT. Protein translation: CASSPITGGGNTIYF.